This record concerns one T cell receptor beta chain sequence. The antigen remains unidentified. This entry is derived from a study of T-cell memory formation after mild COVID-19. Overall study context: TCR clusters were largely donor specific.

This CDR3 contains 14 residues. V gave up 5 bases and J gave up 6 bases; unmatched junction bases: 7. The germline CDR1 and CDR2 sequences are MNHEY and SVGAGI. cDNA libraries for TCR alpha and TCR beta, carrying sample barcodes and UMIs, came from 5'RACE with constant-segment primers. TCRdb independently ran MiXCR on the 5' RACE reads; one entry per CDR3 protein. The data contain 470,000 or so distinct CDR3 sequences, about 23% of them seen just once; the ten biggest clones take up under 15%. Study results and caveats: Clones contracting day 15 to 85 were balanced CD4/CD8; later expanders leaned CD4+.

The rearrangement joins TRBV6-5 to TRBJ1-1; 9 bases line up with TRBD1. The sequence was obtained from an adult woman who had mild COVID-19 (a few samples of this study predate the infection). Cell type and time point are not known. The sequencing sample was made of PBMCs or a T cell subset sorted from them (not recorded which). The CDR3 DNA reads TGTGCCAGCAGTGGAGGACAGGGGATGGCTGAAGCTTTCTTT. This sequence encodes CASSGGQGMAEAFF.